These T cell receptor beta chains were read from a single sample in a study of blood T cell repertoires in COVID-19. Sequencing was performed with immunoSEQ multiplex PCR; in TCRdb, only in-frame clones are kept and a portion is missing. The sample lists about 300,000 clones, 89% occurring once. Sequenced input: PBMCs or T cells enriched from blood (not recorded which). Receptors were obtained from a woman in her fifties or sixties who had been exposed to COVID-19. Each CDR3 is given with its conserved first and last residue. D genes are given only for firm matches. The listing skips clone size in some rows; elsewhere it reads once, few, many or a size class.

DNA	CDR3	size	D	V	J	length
TGCGCCAGCAACTCCGGGACTAACTATGGCTACACCTTC	CASNSGTNYGYTF	few	-	TRBV5-1	TRBJ1-2	13
TGTGCCAGCAGCTTCGGGGGCAGGGGGTCCAGTGAGCAGTTCTTC	CASSFGGRGSSEQFF	-	-	TRBV5-4	TRBJ2-1	15
TGTGCCAGCAGCTTAGCCGTTGGCGGGGGGGAGTATGAGCAGTTCTTC	CASSLAVGGGEYEQFF	-	TRBD2	TRBV7-2	TRBJ2-1	16
TGTGCCAGCAGTTCCGGGACAGTCTATGGCTACACCTTC	CASSSGTVYGYTF	-	TRBD1	TRBV28	TRBJ1-2	13
TGTGCCAGCAGCCCAGGGGGAAGGGGTTCCTATAATTCACCCCTCCACTTT	CASSPGGRGSYNSPLHF	-	TRBD1	TRBV9	TRBJ1-6	17
TGTGCCAGCGGGACAGAATCCCTTCCCGGTTCCAATGAGCAGTTCTTC	CASGTESLPGSNEQFF	-	TRBD1	TRBV28	TRBJ2-1	16
TGTGCCAGCACAGGGTGGACAGCCTACGACACTGAAGCTTTCTTT	CASTGWTAYDTEAFF	-	-	TRBV28	TRBJ1-1	15
TGTGCCAGCAGCTTAAACCCAGGGGCCCGCTATGGCTACACCTTC	CASSLNPGARYGYTF	-	-	TRBV7-2	TRBJ1-2	15
TGTGCCAGAAGCTTGTTGACAGGGAGCAATGGCTACACCTTC	CARSLLTGSNGYTF	-	TRBD1	TRBV5-3	TRBJ1-2	14
TGTGCCAGCAGTTTAGCCAGGGGCGCCGCCTACGAGCAGTACTTC	CASSLARGAAYEQYF	-	-	TRBV28	TRBJ2-7	15
TGTGCCAGCAGTCACACCTGGGGACTAGTAGGTAGGAATGAGCAGTTCTTC	CASSHTWGLVGRNEQFF	-	TRBD2	TRBV6-9	TRBJ2-1	17
TGTGCCAGCAGTCGGGACAGGGTGAACACTGAAGCTTTCTTT	CASSRDRVNTEAFF	few	TRBD1	TRBV6-5	TRBJ1-1	14
TGCGCCAGCGATCCGGGACAGGGTTTTTACAATGAGCAGTTCTTC	CASDPGQGFYNEQFF	-	TRBD1	TRBV5-1	TRBJ2-1	15
TGTGCCAGCAGCTTAGAGGCCGGGGAGCCTTTGTCGGGCAATCAGCCCCAGCATTTT	CASSLEAGEPLSGNQPQHF	once	-	TRBV7-6	TRBJ1-5	19
TGTGCCAGCAGCTTAGTTATGGGCTCCTACACCGGGGAGCTGTTTTTT	CASSLVMGSYTGELFF	-	-	TRBV7-2	TRBJ2-2	16
TGTGCCAGCAGCCCACCTCCTCGGGGTAGCCGGGTCTACAATGAGCAGTTCTTC	CASSPPPRGSRVYNEQFF	-	-	TRBV14	TRBJ2-1	18
TGTGCCAGCAGCGAAGGGTCGGGGGGAGGCTACACCTTC	CASSEGSGGGYTF	-	-	TRBV3-1/TRBV3-2	TRBJ1-2	13
TGTGCCTGGGCTGAAGCTCTTACTAACTATGGCTACACCTTC	CAWAEALTNYGYTF	-	-	TRBV30	TRBJ1-2	14
TGCGCCAGCCAGGGGGTTGGGGCCAACGTCCTGACTTTC	CASQGVGANVLTF	once	TRBD1	TRBV5-1	TRBJ2-6	13
TGTGCCAGGACCCGACCCCGGCGGGTGTATCCCACTAGCACAGATACGCAGTATTTT	CARTRPRRVYPTSTDTQYF	-	-	TRBV21-1	TRBJ2-3	19
TGTGCCAGCAGCTTAGGTACAGGGGGCTCTGGCTACACCTTC	CASSLGTGGSGYTF	-	TRBD1	TRBV7-2	TRBJ1-2	14
TGTGCCACCAGCGGAAACAGGGGGAATCAGCCCCAGCATTTT	CATSGNRGNQPQHF	once	TRBD1	TRBV15	TRBJ1-5	14
TGTGCCAGCAGTTTTTTGGGGAGTAGAACTAATGAAAAACTGTTTTTT	CASSFLGSRTNEKLFF	-	-	TRBV28	TRBJ1-4	16
TGTGCCAGTCGCTCTGGGGCCAACGTCCTGACTTTC	CASRSGANVLTF	-	-	TRBV19	TRBJ2-6	12
TGTGCCAGCAGTGTAGGGCTACCGGGACTCCTGGGCTCTGGGGCCAACGTCCTGACTTTC	CASSVGLPGLLGSGANVLTF	once	-	TRBV6-1	TRBJ2-6	20
TGTGCCAGCAGCGTAACATCGAACACCGGGGAGCTGTTTTTT	CASSVTSNTGELFF	-	-	TRBV9	TRBJ2-2	14
TGTGCCAGCAGTAAGCAGGGCTACGAGCAGTACTTC	CASSKQGYEQYF	-	-	TRBV28	TRBJ2-7	12
TGTGCCAGCAGCTTTAGCGGGGGGGGCGGTCGGGAGCTGTTTTTT	CASSFSGGGGRELFF	-	TRBD2	TRBV5-4	TRBJ2-2	15
TGTGCCAGTAGTATAGATTTATTCCTAGAACCCCAGCATTTT	CASSIDLFLEPQHF	-	-	TRBV19	TRBJ1-5	14
TGTGCCACCAGTGATTCAGATGGCTACACCTTC	CATSDSDGYTF	-	-	TRBV24-1	TRBJ1-2	11
TGTGCCAGTGGGACAGAGAATTACGAGCAGTACTTC	CASGTENYEQYF	-	TRBD1	TRBV28	TRBJ2-7	12
TGTGCCACGGCTCAAATCGGGGGTCGCACCTACGAGCAGTACTTC	CATAQIGGRTYEQYF	once	-	TRBV19	TRBJ2-7	15
TGCGCCAGCAGCCAAGATAGGGGCCTAGGCTACACCTTC	CASSQDRGLGYTF	-	-	TRBV4-1	TRBJ1-2	13
TGTGCCAGCAGTATAGACAGGGGTTCACCCCTCCACTTT	CASSIDRGSPLHF	few	TRBD1	TRBV28	TRBJ1-6	13
TGTGCCAGCAGTTCGAGACTAGCGGGGGTAGAGACCCAGTACTTC	CASSSRLAGVETQYF	-	TRBD2	TRBV28	TRBJ2-5	15
TGTGCCAGCAGTCAAACCTCCGGGACACAAAATTCACCCCTCCACTTT	CASSQTSGTQNSPLHF	-	-	TRBV3-1/TRBV3-2	TRBJ1-6	16
TGCAGCGTTGAGTTAAGGACAGGGAGCTACGAGCAGTACTTC	CSVELRTGSYEQYF	-	TRBD1	TRBV29-1	TRBJ2-7	14
TGCAGTGCTAGTACAGGCGGGAACACTGAAGCTTTCTTT	CSASTGGNTEAFF	once	-	TRBV20-1	TRBJ1-1	13
TGTGCCAGCAGCGTAGTTGAGGGTCCTGGCGGGGAGCTGTTTTTT	CASSVVEGPGGELFF	-	-	TRBV9	TRBJ2-2	15
TGTGCCAGCACCTCGCTCAGGGGTTCCTACGAGCAGTACTTC	CASTSLRGSYEQYF	once	-	TRBV6-5	TRBJ2-7	14
TGTGCCAGCAGTGAAGCGCACGGGGGGTCCTCTGGAAACACCATATATTTT	CASSEAHGGSSGNTIYF	-	-	TRBV6-1	TRBJ1-3	17
TGTGCCAGCAGCGAGCAGGGACTTCTATTAGAGCAGTTCTTC	CASSEQGLLLEQFF	-	-	TRBV9	TRBJ2-1	14
TGTGCCAGCAGCGTAGAGTCCAGGGGGCCCTATGGCTACACCTTC	CASSVESRGPYGYTF	-	TRBD1	TRBV9	TRBJ1-2	15
TGTGCCAGCAGCATATCGTACAGGGTTACTGAAGCTTTCTTT	CASSISYRVTEAFF	-	-	TRBV11-2	TRBJ1-1	14
TGCGCCAGCAGCCCCGACAGCAATTCACCCCTCCACTTT	CASSPDSNSPLHF	-	-	TRBV5-1	TRBJ1-6	13
TGCGCCAGCAGCCTCACAGGGGCGACTCCCTACGAGCAGTACTTC	CASSLTGATPYEQYF	-	TRBD1	TRBV5-1	TRBJ2-7	15
TGTGCCAGCAGTGAATCCAAAATACAGGGATTTAACTATGGCTACACCTTC	CASSESKIQGFNYGYTF	-	-	TRBV6-1	TRBJ1-2	17
TGTGCCAGCAGCCCCCCGGGGGGATCCTACAATGAGCAGTTCTTC	CASSPPGGSYNEQFF	-	TRBD2	TRBV9	TRBJ2-1	15
TGTGCCAGCAGTTCCGACCCGGGGGACACCATATATTTT	CASSSDPGDTIYF	-	-	TRBV7-9	TRBJ1-3	13
TGTGCCAGCCGTTCGGAGGGACTGAGCTACAATGAGCAGTTCTTC	CASRSEGLSYNEQFF	-	-	TRBV7-9	TRBJ2-1	15
TGTGCCAGCGGGACAGGGGAGGGCGGCTACACCTTC	CASGTGEGGYTF	-	TRBD1	TRBV6-4	TRBJ1-2	12
TGCGCCAGCAGCTTGGAGTGGCCCTTGTTAACCAATGAGCAGTTCTTC	CASSLEWPLLTNEQFF	-	-	TRBV5-1	TRBJ2-1	16
TGTGCCAGCAGAACAGGGGTGTATAATCAGCCCCAGCATTTT	CASRTGVYNQPQHF	-	TRBD1	TRBV28	TRBJ1-5	14
TGCGCCAGCAGCCGGGGGGAGGGCGGAAACACCGGGGAGCTGTTTTTT	CASSRGEGGNTGELFF	-	TRBD2	TRBV5-1	TRBJ2-2	16
TGTGCCAGCACCCTCAGGGTCACCGACACAGATACGCAGTATTTT	CASTLRVTDTDTQYF	-	-	TRBV3-1/TRBV3-2	TRBJ2-3	15
TGCGCCAGCGGCAGCGTCGGCCTAGCGGGGGTCCCAGATACGCAGTATTTT	CASGSVGLAGVPDTQYF	-	TRBD2	TRBV10-2	TRBJ2-3	17
TGTGCCAGCAGCTTGGCTAGCGGGGACCAAGAGACCCAGTACTTC	CASSLASGDQETQYF	once	TRBD2	TRBV7-2	TRBJ2-5	15